The 15 T cell receptor beta chains below were found in one sample sequenced in a study of a mutant IDH1 vaccine in newly diagnosed glioma. Produced via immunoSEQ multiplex PCR; TCRdb's table is partial and in-frame only. This table holds 30,000 or so clones, roughly nine tenths found once. The sample's time point: baseline, week 1 (first vaccination visit). Specified treatment: pre-vaccination baseline after standard-of-care therapy. The source material was PBMCs, sampled from a glioma patient treated with radiotherapy, temozolomide or both. These receptors were taken from a woman aged 40 to 49 with glioma.

The sample holds one count of this clone. This sequence joins TRBV2 and TRBJ2-2; D remains unclear. The CDR3 contains 13 residues. In germline, CDR1 is SNHLY, CDR2 FYNNEI. Trimming removed 2 bases from V and 8 bases from J, with 9 bases in between. The CDR3 DNA sequence: TGTGCCAGCAGTGAAAATTTTGGGGGGGAGCTGTTTTTT. Protein product: CASSENFGGELFF.

V usage is TRBV30 and J usage is TRBJ1-2, with a tentative D call TRBD1 (5 bases). This CDR3 has 16 residues. The germline V gene has CDR1 GTSNPN and CDR2 SVGIG (reference sequence). Trimming cost V 2 bases and J 4 bases, with 20 bases left between them. In DNA form, the CDR3 reads TGTGCCTGGAGTCAACCGGGGCAGGTTCGTAGCTATGGCTACACCTTC. It translates to CAWSQPGQVRSYGYTF. The whole variable domain, filled in from reference TRBV30 and TRBJ1-2, reads SQTIHQWPATLVQPVGSPLSLECTVEGTSNPNLYWYRQAAGRGLQLLFYSVGIGQISSEVPQNLSASRPQDRQFILSSKKLLLSDSGFYLCAWSQPGQVRSYGYTFGSGTRLTVV.

This clone showed up just once. The chain has TRBV5-4 and TRBJ2-5; D not certain. Looked up from germline, CDR1 is SGHNT and CDR2 is YYREEE (reference sequence). This CDR3 has 15 amino acids. The germline V and J ends were trimmed by 3 bases and 2 bases, with 14 bases remaining between them. This CDR3 reads CASSSFVGAQETQYF. For the CDR3, the DNA is TGTGCCAGCAGCTCTTTCGTCGGCGCTCAAGAGACCCAGTACTTC.

This clone showed up just a few times. The chain combines TRBV11-2 with TRBJ2-5; TRBD2 is a possible D gene (5 bases). The V end was cut by 3 bases, the J end by 4 bases, with 18 bases between. The germline gives CDR1 SGHAT, CDR2 FQNNGV. The CDR3 runs 16 residues. CDR3 sequence (DNA): TGTGCCAGCAGCTTCAGCCCCGGGCTAGCAGCAGAGACCCAGTACTTC. Translated: CASSFSPGLAAETQYF.

The chain links TRBV2 to TRBJ1-1, with 7 positions matching TRBD1. The CDR3 loop spans 15 amino acids. Germline CDR1 reads SNHLY; CDR2 reads FYNNEI. The J segment lost 6 bases and the V segment lost 8 bases, leaving 15 bases of the junction unmatched. This CDR3 is CASVDRTGSRAEAFF. CDR3 bases: TGTGCCAGCGTCGACCGGACAGGTTCGAGGGCTGAAGCTTTCTTT.

CDR3 in amino acids: CASSSDRALSGNTIYF. CDR3 in DNA: TGTGCCAGCAGTTCTGACAGGGCCCTGTCTGGAAACACCATATATTTT. The V gene is TRBV6-6, the J gene TRBJ1-3, with 7 positions matching TRBD1. This CDR3 region has 16 residues. With 4 bases clipped from V and 1 base from J, the junction kept 7 bases outside the gene matches. Germline assignment: CDR1 MNHNY and CDR2 SVGAGI (reference sequence).

This rearrangement joins TRBV29-1 to TRBJ1-5, with 7 bases matching TRBD1. Germline V CDR1 and CDR2: SQVTM, ANQGSEA. The CDR3 spans 14 residues. V shed 6 bases, J shed 3 bases, and the junction held 8 bases outside the gene matches. This CDR3 reads CSVADRETNQPQHF. CDR3 nucleotides: TGCAGCGTCGCTGACAGGGAAACCAATCAGCCCCAGCATTTT.

This sequence joins TRBV28 and TRBJ1-1, with 8 nucleotides matching TRBD1. CDR3 length equals 13 residues. Per germline, CDR1 MDHEN and CDR2 SYDVKM. The V and J ends lost 11 bases and 2 bases, in that order; junction bases with no gene match: 7. The CDR3 nucleotides read TGTGCCTGCAATACAGGGGGAAACACTGAAGCTTTCTTT. Encoded protein: CACNTGGNTEAFF.

The chain recombines TRBV7-8 with TRBJ2-3; D remains unclear. The CDR3 totals 18 residues. CDR1 SGHVS and CDR2 FQNEAQ come from the germline V gene. The V and J ends lost 8 bases and 2 bases respectively, with 26 bases between them. Written as DNA, the CDR3 is TGTGCCAGCCTCCCTCCCCTGAGGTCCCGAAAGGCCACAGATACGCAGTATTTT. Protein: CASLPPLRSRKATDTQYF. Full variable domain (outside the CDR3, taken from reference TRBV7-8 and TRBJ2-3): GAGVSQSPRYKVAKRGQDVALRCDPISGHVSLFWYQQALGQGPEFLTYFQNEAQLDKSGLPSDRFFAERPEGSVSTLKIQRTQQEDSAVYLCASLPPLRSRKATDTQYFGPGTRLTVL.

This chain uses TRBV29-1 with TRBJ1-1; D remains ambiguous. Between the trimmed V and J ends, which lost 8 bases and 0 bases, there was a span of 16 bases. The CDR3 has 14 amino acids. The germline V gene has CDR1 SQVTM and CDR2 ANQGSEA. The CDR3 reads CSTTTTPMNTEAFF. The CDR3 coding sequence is TGCAGCACGACCACGACGCCCATGAACACTGAAGCTTTCTTT.

This chain joins TRBV7-2 and TRBJ1-1; the D gene is possibly TRBD1 (6 bases). The CDR3 is 16 amino acids. The germline gives CDR1 SGHTA, CDR2 FQGNSA. V was cut by 4 bases and J by 2 bases, with 17 bases left in between. Written as DNA, the CDR3 is TGTGCCAGCAGCTCGCAACGACAGGCGGTAAACACTGAAGCTTTCTTT. It yields the protein CASSSQRQAVNTEAFF.

V is TRBV20-1 and J is TRBJ1-2, with no clear D. Germline V gene data show CDR1 as DFQATT and CDR2 as SNEGSKA (reference sequence). This CDR3 contains 10 residues. This CDR3 is CRGYDDGYTF. The CDR3 region has the DNA TGCAGGGGCTATGACGATGGCTACACCTTC.

The chain carries TRBV5-1 and TRBJ2-2, with 7 bases lining up with TRBD1. The CDR3 length is 14 residues. V shed 1 base, J shed 5 bases, and the junction held 2 bases outside the gene matches. CDR1 SGHRS and CDR2 YFSETQ come from the germline V gene. Here the CDR3 reads CASSLLTGTGELFF. In nucleotides, the CDR3 is TGCGCCAGCAGCTTGCTGACAGGGACCGGGGAGCTGTTTTTT.

The chain links TRBV5-1 to TRBJ1-5, with a weak D call TRBD1 (5 bases). The CDR3 is made up of 16 amino acids. Trimming stripped 1 base from V and 5 bases from J, with 16 bases between. Looked up from germline, CDR1 is SGHRS and CDR2 is YFSETQ. The CDR3 is CASSLSPGGNDQPQHF. As DNA, the CDR3 is TGCGCCAGCAGCTTGTCTCCGGGGGGGAATGATCAGCCCCAGCATTTT.

This clone has just one count. This chain connects TRBV6-6 to TRBJ1-1; no firm D call. Trimming removed 2 bases at V and 4 bases at J, with 11 bases between. The germline V gene encodes CDR1 MNHNY and CDR2 SVGAGI (reference sequence). The CDR3 has 14 amino acids. DNA for the CDR3: TGTGCCAGCAGTTACGAAAGGTTGAGCACTGAAGCTTTCTTT. It encodes CASSYERLSTEAFF.